The rows below give T cell receptor beta chains drawn from one sample of a study of T-cell memory formation after mild COVID-19. TCRdb re-derived calls from the 5' RACE reads in MiXCR, one entry per CDR3 protein. The profile shows more than 70,000 distinct CDR3 sequences, about 15% of them singletons. The sequenced sample consisted of PBMCs or a T cell subset sorted from them (not recorded which). The receptor set was obtained from an adult woman who had mild COVID-19 (a few samples of this study predate the infection). Cell type and time point are not known. Both conserved end residues are trimmed from each CDR3. Each record gives: J gene, V gene, D gene, CDR3 protein. D genes are given only for firm matches.

j_call: TRBJ2-3; v_call: TRBV29-1; d_call: NA; cdr3_aa: SVEIQGLDTQY
j_call: TRBJ2-7; v_call: TRBV10-3; d_call: NA; cdr3_aa: AIRDAGAYEQY
j_call: TRBJ2-2; v_call: TRBV14; d_call: TRBD1; cdr3_aa: ASSQDTGQGAGELF
j_call: TRBJ1-1; v_call: TRBV5-1; d_call: TRBD1; cdr3_aa: ASSPGQGAGETEAF
j_call: TRBJ2-2; v_call: TRBV6-5; d_call: TRBD1; cdr3_aa: ASSHGQDTGELF
j_call: TRBJ2-1; v_call: TRBV27; d_call: NA; cdr3_aa: ASSPYVVSGPNEQF
j_call: TRBJ2-1; v_call: TRBV7-9; d_call: TRBD2; cdr3_aa: ASSRPSGRAGSYNEQF
j_call: TRBJ2-1; v_call: TRBV18; d_call: NA; cdr3_aa: ASSPSFPQGTPNEQF
j_call: TRBJ2-1; v_call: TRBV5-6; d_call: TRBD1; cdr3_aa: ASSLGTGGYNEQF
j_call: TRBJ2-1; v_call: TRBV4-1; d_call: NA; cdr3_aa: ASSGQGGGNNEQF
j_call: TRBJ1-2; v_call: TRBV6-5; d_call: NA; cdr3_aa: ASSPGQNYGYT
j_call: TRBJ1-1; v_call: TRBV30; d_call: NA; cdr3_aa: AWSWGGHQNTEAF
j_call: TRBJ2-7; v_call: TRBV20-1; d_call: TRBD2; cdr3_aa: SAVASGYEQY
j_call: TRBJ2-5; v_call: TRBV12-3/TRBV12-4; d_call: NA; cdr3_aa: ASSVRPPWETQY
j_call: TRBJ1-1; v_call: TRBV13; d_call: NA; cdr3_aa: ASSLGGYENTEAF
j_call: TRBJ2-7; v_call: TRBV11-2; d_call: TRBD2; cdr3_aa: ASQLSEGAGGDEQY
j_call: TRBJ1-1; v_call: TRBV6-5; d_call: NA; cdr3_aa: ASSYHGKNTEAF
j_call: TRBJ2-7; v_call: TRBV5-1; d_call: NA; cdr3_aa: ASSLEPWEQY
j_call: TRBJ2-3; v_call: TRBV12-3/TRBV12-4; d_call: TRBD2; cdr3_aa: ASSPSAGVPDTQY
j_call: TRBJ2-7; v_call: TRBV9; d_call: TRBD2; cdr3_aa: ASSVVGGRGAEQY
j_call: TRBJ2-7; v_call: TRBV7-9; d_call: NA; cdr3_aa: ASSHMAKGPYEQY
j_call: TRBJ2-2; v_call: TRBV7-9; d_call: NA; cdr3_aa: ASSLRERSGELF
j_call: TRBJ1-2; v_call: TRBV3-1; d_call: TRBD1; cdr3_aa: ASRGQGEYGYT
j_call: TRBJ2-1; v_call: TRBV20-1; d_call: TRBD2; cdr3_aa: SASWFSGGQPRSYNEQF
j_call: TRBJ2-1; v_call: TRBV11-1; d_call: NA; cdr3_aa: ASSAQDHNEQF
j_call: TRBJ2-7; v_call: TRBV13; d_call: TRBD2; cdr3_aa: ASSFGTSSYEQY